These T cell receptor beta chains were read from a single sample in a study of T cells in pancreatic ductal adenocarcinoma. Sequencing was performed with immunoSEQ multiplex PCR; in TCRdb, only in-frame clones are kept and a portion is missing. The sample contains some 4,500 clones, 68% of which appear only once. Sample: pancreatic tumor tissue. Every receptor here comes from a human donor with pancreatic ductal adenocarcinoma. CDR3s include the opening cysteine and the closing phenylalanine or tryptophan. The order of the fields is clone size, V gene, D gene, J gene, CDR3 DNA, CDR3 protein. The D gene is left open where the match is weak. Size is omitted from some rows. Given values are once, few, many or a class for expanded clones.

large,TRBV10-3,NA,TRBJ2-3,TGTGCCATCAGTACTGTCTCCGCAGATACGCAGTATTTT,CAISTVSADTQYF
NA,TRBV6-6,NA,TRBJ1-5,TGTGCCAGCAGTACCCGGGGCAGAAGTAATCAGCCCCAGCATTTT,CASSTRGRSNQPQHF
NA,TRBV5-1,TRBD1,TRBJ1-2,TGCGCCAGCTCGGCAGAGGGGGCGCGGGGCTACACCTTC,CASSAEGARGYTF
NA,TRBV9,NA,TRBJ1-4,TGTGCCAGCATGTGGGGGAAAGGTCCCAAGGGTAATGAAAAACTGTTTTTT,CASMWGKGPKGNEKLFF
few,TRBV10-3,TRBD1,TRBJ2-7,TGTGCCATCAGTGAACAGGGGTACGAGCAGTACTTC,CAISEQGYEQYF
NA,TRBV7-9,NA,TRBJ2-3,TGTGCCAGCAGCTTAATCTCCGGGACGGGTAAAGATACGCAGTATTTT,CASSLISGTGKDTQYF
few,TRBV7-2,NA,TRBJ2-2,TGTGCCAGCAGCGCCCGTGAGGGGAACACCGGGGAGCTGTTTTTT,CASSAREGNTGELFF
NA,TRBV28,TRBD1,TRBJ1-2,TGTGCCAGCAGATCCGGGACAGGGGGCTATGGCTACACCTTC,CASRSGTGGYGYTF
NA,TRBV28,NA,TRBJ1-5,TGTGCCAGCAGTTTGGGGGAGGTTGATCAGCCCCAGCATTTT,CASSLGEVDQPQHF
NA,TRBV5-4,NA,TRBJ2-7,TGTGCCAGCAGCTCGGGACTCCCCTCCTACGAGCAGTACTTC,CASSSGLPSYEQYF
few,TRBV6-5,TRBD1,TRBJ1-2,TGTGCCAGCAGCAGGGACAGAGTCTATGGCTACACCTTC,CASSRDRVYGYTF
NA,TRBV4-3,NA,TRBJ2-7,TGCGCCAGCAGCCAAACAGCCGTAGGATACGAGCAGTACTTC,CASSQTAVGYEQYF
NA,TRBV5-1,NA,TRBJ2-1,TGCGCCAGCAGCTTGGCCCGCGTCGGGAGAGGAGGGAATGAGCAGTTCTTC,CASSLARVGRGGNEQFF
NA,TRBV7-8,NA,TRBJ2-7,TGTGCCAGCAGCTTAGATGTCCTAACCAGAGGCGAGCAGTACTTC,CASSLDVLTRGEQYF
few,TRBV14,TRBD1,TRBJ1-5,TGTGCCAGCAGCCTAGCACCGGGACAGATTCTCATGGGCCAGCCCCAGCATTTT,CASSLAPGQILMGQPQHF
NA,TRBV29-1,TRBD2,TRBJ2-1,TGCAGCGGCGGACTAGCGGGAGGAAATGAGCAGTTCTTC,CSGGLAGGNEQFF
NA,TRBV6-1,TRBD1,TRBJ1-5,TGTGCCAGCACAGGGGGGCAGCCCCAGCATTTT,CASTGGQPQHF
NA,TRBV5-6,TRBD2,TRBJ2-3,TGTGCCAGCAGCTTCTATGCGGGGGGGAACCATACGCAGTATTTT,CASSFYAGGNHTQYF
NA,TRBV2,NA,TRBJ2-3,TGTGCCAGCAGTGAATTGGCTAGCGGCACAGATACGCAGTATTTT,CASSELASGTDTQYF
NA,TRBV6-5,TRBD2,TRBJ2-7,TGTGCCAGCAGTGGACTAGCGGGGGCCTACGAGCAGTACTTC,CASSGLAGAYEQYF
NA,TRBV2,NA,TRBJ1-4,TGTGCCAGCAGTAGAATTACAACTAATGAAAAACTGTTTTTT,CASSRITTNEKLFF
NA,TRBV2,TRBD1,TRBJ2-7,TGTGCCAGCAGTGCATGGACAGGGGGCGGCGAGCAGTACTTC,CASSAWTGGGEQYF
NA,TRBV19,TRBD1,TRBJ2-3,TGTGCCAGTAGTAGCTGGACAGGGGGTGTAAATTCAGATACGCAGTATTTT,CASSSWTGGVNSDTQYF
few,TRBV5-6,NA,TRBJ1-3,TGTGCCAGCAGCCCGTTCGGGACGGTTATCTCTGGAAACACCATATATTTT,CASSPFGTVISGNTIYF
NA,TRBV28,NA,TRBJ2-2,TGTGCCAGCAGGTTAGCGGAGAACGCCGGGGAGCTGTTTTTT,CASRLAENAGELFF
NA,TRBV7-8,TRBD1,TRBJ1-5,TGTGCCAGCAGCTTAGTGACAGGGCCAAGCAATCAGCCCCAGCATTTT,CASSLVTGPSNQPQHF
NA,TRBV5-4,TRBD2,TRBJ2-1,TGTGCCAGCAGCTCCCCTGGAGCGGGGGGGCTTCATGAGCAGTTCTTC,CASSSPGAGGLHEQFF
NA,TRBV7-3,TRBD1,TRBJ2-2,TGTGCCAGCAGCCCCACGGGACAGGGGGCGAACACCGGGGAGCTGTTTTTT,CASSPTGQGANTGELFF
NA,TRBV6-1,TRBD2,TRBJ2-7,TGTGCCAGCAAGGAGGGACTAGCGAGTTACGAGCAGTACTTC,CASKEGLASYEQYF
NA,TRBV29-1,TRBD2,TRBJ2-1,TGCAGCGGGCAAGCGGGGGGAAACAATGAGCAGTTCTTC,CSGQAGGNNEQFF
medium-sized,TRBV11-3,NA,TRBJ1-1,TGTGCCAGCAGCTTAGCAACGAACACTGAAGCTTTCTTT,CASSLATNTEAFF
NA,TRBV5-5,NA,TRBJ1-2,TGCGCCAGCAGCCAAGATACGAACGGGATCGTGGGAGGCTACACCTTC,CASSQDTNGIVGGYTF
NA,TRBV30,NA,TRBJ2-5,TGTGCCTGGAGTGTATCCCGGGAGACCCAGTACTTC,CAWSVSRETQYF
NA,TRBV10-3,NA,TRBJ2-3,TGTGCCATCAGCGGCGTTGGGAGCACAGATACGCAGTATTTT,CAISGVGSTDTQYF